This TCR beta chain was sequenced in a study of T cells in Graves' hyperthyroidism and ophthalmopathy (dated by TCRdb to between 2018 and 2020). Describing the broader study: To identify TCR V-J signatures that set the groups apart, the researchers used a discovery cohort of 100 patients, made up of approximately 43 with Graves' ophthalmopathy and 55 to 65 with stable Graves' hyperthyroidism. Whether ophthalmopathy could be predicted prospectively was tested in an independent validation cohort made up of roughly 19 hyperthyroidism patients plus 17 patients who later progressed to ophthalmopathy. The 90 to 100 discovery patients were randomly divided into training and test sets at a 7:3 ratio. In roughly six Graves' hyperthyroidism patients, the study also compared T-cell repertoires from thyroid tissue with T-cell repertoires from blood. After blood sampling, hyperthyroidism patients were treated with methimazole at a starting dose of 30 mg daily, and ophthalmopathy patients were treated with high-dose intravenous methylprednisolone. The paper describes TCR Vbeta CDR3 sequencing of around 130 peripheral blood samples, made up of roughly 40 ophthalmopathy patients, some 80 hyperthyroidism patients and 17 progressor patients.

The CDR3 numbers 12 residues from cysteine through phenylalanine. Left in the record is the CDR3 DNA by itself, 36 bases read in frame from the first base. The germline V gene supplies CDR1 SNHLY and CDR2 FYNNEI. At the junction V is shortened by 8 bases and J by 4 bases; bases outside the gene matches: 1. The study excluded patients with uncontrolled infections, other autoimmune diseases, pregnancy or lactation. Clinical symptoms, serum thyroxine and TRAb, thyroid ultrasound, and orbital computed tomography formed the basis for the diagnoses. Total RNA was extracted using Trizol reagent, and RNA quality was assessed on an Agilent 2100 Bioanalyzer. Turning to this clonotype: Its antigen remains undetermined. No much larger clone is present one base from it, and per-base qualities are unavailable.

Amplification of TCR beta CDR3 regions was carried out from RNA transcripts. The TCR CDR3 was subjected to a first round of RT-PCR using the HTBI primer set and the Qiagen OneStep RT-PCR kit. Libraries were constructed in a second round of multiplex PCR, after which size selection and purification were carried out. The libraries were sequenced on an Illumina HiSeq2000 using paired-end 100 bp reads. The authors' pipeline ran thus. Raw data were processed with SOAPnuke, discarding reads with adapters, uncalled bases, mean Phred below 15, or no exact constant-primer or identifier match. High-quality paired reads were merged using COPE v1.2.5, and each unique nucleotide sequence was defined as a clonotype. MiTCR v1.1 was used to align the clonotypes against IMGT TRBV, TRBD and TRBJ reference segments. The analysis included only V-J combinations with a frequency above 0.0001, which together covered around 99% of the repertoires. A TCS score was defined as the ratio between F50 (clonal expansion) and ExV (chaos), using BLOSUM62-based TCRdist between CDR3 peptides within each V-J. Welch's t-statistics and random forest reduced 500 to 650 V-J features to 10 to 15, which were used in a naive Bayes classifier (R e1071). The similarity between thyroid and blood repertoires was quantified using the Morisita-Horn index. TCRdb passed the public sequencing reads through fastp at Q25 and MiXCR, retaining productive beta sequences. Each record represents a unique CDR3 protein, reported with the most common genes and DNA among its rows. In this record, the V and J calls reflect TCRdb's handling and not the investigators' own analysis. The sample profile shows hundreds of thousands of distinct CDR3 sequences; roughly 45% of them were found once. Roughly 7.2% of the sample is taken by the ten largest.

General study outcomes and caveats: Sample size was not statistically predetermined, and investigators were not blinded to group allocation. In validation, the model predicted progression to ophthalmopathy with around 71% sensitivity and about 73% specificity, a median of 6.5 months before onset. A 13 V-J signature model separated ophthalmopathy from stable hyperthyroidism, with roughly 88% sensitivity and roughly 84% specificity in cross-validation and 80%/75% in testing. Most expanded thyroid clonotypes (frequency above 0.001) were also found in blood, which suggests that blood repertoires may mirror thyroid immune responses.

The chain employs TRBV2 and TRBJ1-3; TRBD1 lines up with 8 middle nucleotides. What was sequenced was peripheral blood or thyroid tissue (not recorded which). This receptor was obtained from an adult man with Graves' disease, either hyperthyroidism or ophthalmopathy (not recorded which). The encoded CDR3 is CASRQGGNTIYF. The DNA sequence is as follows: TGTGCCAGCCGACAGGGGGGAAACACCATATATTTT.